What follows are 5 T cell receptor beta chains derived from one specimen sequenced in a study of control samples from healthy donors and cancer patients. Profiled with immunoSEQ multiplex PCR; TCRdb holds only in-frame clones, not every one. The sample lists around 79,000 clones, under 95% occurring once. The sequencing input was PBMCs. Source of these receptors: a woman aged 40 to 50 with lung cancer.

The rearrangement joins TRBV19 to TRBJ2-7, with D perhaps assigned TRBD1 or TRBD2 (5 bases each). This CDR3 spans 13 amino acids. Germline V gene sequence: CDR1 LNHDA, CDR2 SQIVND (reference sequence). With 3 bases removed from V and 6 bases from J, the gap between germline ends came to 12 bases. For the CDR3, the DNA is TGTGCCAGTAGTATTGGGACCGCTGCCGAGCAGTACTTC. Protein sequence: CASSIGTAAEQYF.

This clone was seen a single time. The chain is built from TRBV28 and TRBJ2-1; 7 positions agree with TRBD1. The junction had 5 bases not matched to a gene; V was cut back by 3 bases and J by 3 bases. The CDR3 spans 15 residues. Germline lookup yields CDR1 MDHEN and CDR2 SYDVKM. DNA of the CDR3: TGTGCCAGCAGTTTGCTGGGACAGAACTACAATGAGCAGTTCTTC. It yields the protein CASSLLGQNYNEQFF.

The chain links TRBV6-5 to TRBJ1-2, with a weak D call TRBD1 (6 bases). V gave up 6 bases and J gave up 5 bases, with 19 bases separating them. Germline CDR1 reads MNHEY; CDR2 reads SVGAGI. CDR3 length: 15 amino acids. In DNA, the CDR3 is TGTGCCAGCAGCCTCGAGGGGGGAGAAGGGTATGGCTACACCTTC. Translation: CASSLEGGEGYGYTF.

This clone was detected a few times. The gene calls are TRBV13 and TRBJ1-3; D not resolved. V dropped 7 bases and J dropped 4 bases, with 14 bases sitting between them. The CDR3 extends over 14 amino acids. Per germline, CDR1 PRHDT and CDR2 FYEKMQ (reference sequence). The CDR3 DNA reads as TGTGCCAGCACCCCAAGAGGGTTCGGAAACACCATATATTTT. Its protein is CASTPRGFGNTIYF.

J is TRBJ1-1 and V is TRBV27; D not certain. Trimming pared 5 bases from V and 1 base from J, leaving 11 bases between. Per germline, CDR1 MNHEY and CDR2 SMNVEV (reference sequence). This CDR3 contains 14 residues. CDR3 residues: CASSLGRGNTEAFF. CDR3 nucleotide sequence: TGTGCCAGCAGTCTTGGGCGGGGGAACACTGAAGCTTTCTTT.